The clone carrying this T cell receptor (beta chain) was recorded only once. Its antigen is unknown. TCRdb keeps only in-frame clones here, not all; method: immunoSEQ multiplex PCR. The sample has over 5,000 clones, about 97% seen once. The data stem from a study of naive CD8 T cells in extremely preterm neonates. Study-wide results and limits: Preterm neonates shared more CDR3 nucleotide sequences (around 2.7%) than older groups.

The CDR3 runs 15 residues. The junction had 2 bases not matched to a gene; V was cut back by 2 bases and J by 0 bases. Germline assignment: CDR1 LGHNA and CDR2 YNFKEQ. Sample: naive CD8+ T cells from blood. The sequence derives from a human donor in good health. This chain joins TRBV4-2 and TRBJ2-7, with 9 positions matching TRBD2. The CDR3 DNA reads TGTGCCAGCAGCCAAACGGGACTAGCCTCCTACGAGCAGTACTTC. The encoded protein is CASSQTGLASYEQYF.